This T cell receptor beta chain is drawn from a study of CD8 T cells in Susac syndrome. RNA amounts of roughly 0.45 to 1 ug underwent reverse transcription with random hexamers. The immunoSEQ assay covered 54 Vbeta and 13 Jbeta segments for CDR3. TCRdb recomputed calls from the immunoSEQ multiplex PCR reads with MiXCR, one row per CDR3 protein. Found here are about 300,000 distinct CDR3 sequences, under 95% of them singletons; the top ten hold less than 0.08%. Germline CDR1 reads SEHNR; CDR2 reads FQNEAQ (reference sequence). V shed 2 bases and J shed 0 bases, with 8 bases lying between them. The CDR3 runs 15 residues.

V and J are TRBV7-9 and TRBJ1-3; D is ambiguous. The sequence was obtained from a human donor with multiple sclerosis. What was sequenced was CD4+ T cells from PBMCs. CDR3 DNA: TGTGCCAGCAGCTTAAGCATGCCCTCTGGAAACACCATATATTTT. Translated, it gives CASSLSMPSGNTIYF.